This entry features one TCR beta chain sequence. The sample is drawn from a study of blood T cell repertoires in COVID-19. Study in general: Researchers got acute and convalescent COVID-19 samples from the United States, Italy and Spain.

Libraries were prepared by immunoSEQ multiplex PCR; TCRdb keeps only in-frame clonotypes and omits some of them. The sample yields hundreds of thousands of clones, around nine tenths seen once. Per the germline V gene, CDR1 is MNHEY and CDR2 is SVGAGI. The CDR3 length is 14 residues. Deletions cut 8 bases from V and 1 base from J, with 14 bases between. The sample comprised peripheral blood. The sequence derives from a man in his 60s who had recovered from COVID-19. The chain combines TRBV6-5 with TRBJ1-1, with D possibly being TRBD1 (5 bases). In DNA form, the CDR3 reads TGTGCCAGCGCTCTTTGGGGGGAGAACACTGAAGCTTTCTTT. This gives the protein CASALWGENTEAFF.